This passage covers 26 T cell receptor beta chains from one sample sequenced in a study of T cells in Graves' hyperthyroidism and ophthalmopathy. TCR beta CDR3 sequences were amplified from RNA transcripts. With the HTBI primer set, the TCR CDR3 went through a first round of RT-PCR. TCRdb reprocessed the multiplex PCR reads with MiXCR, giving one entry per CDR3 protein. The sample includes around 560,000 distinct CDR3 sequences, around 17% of them seen just once. Sequencing input: blood. These receptor sequences come from a woman between 18 and 29 years old with Graves' hyperthyroidism.

The sample holds many counts of this clonotype. This sequence joins TRBV20-1 and TRBJ1-2, with 12 bases identical to TRBD1. There are 17 residues in the CDR3. The V gene's germline CDR1 is DFQATT and CDR2 SNEGSKA (reference sequence). The V and J ends lost 7 bases and 4 bases, in that order; junction bases with no gene match: 16. This CDR3 is CSVLFRDRGREGYGYTF. CDR3 bases: TGCAGTGTCCTTTTCCGGGACAGGGGGCGGGAAGGCTATGGCTACACCTTC.

This clonotype was counted between two and nine times. The chain joins TRBV20-1 to TRBJ2-3; D not certain. V was cut by 3 bases and J by 2 bases, with 15 bases left in between. The CDR3 contains 15 residues. Germline V gives CDR1 DFQATT, CDR2 SNEGSKA (reference sequence). CDR3 sequence reads: CSARAAVPSTDTQYF. In DNA, the CDR3 is TGCAGTGCTAGGGCGGCGGTTCCCTCCACAGATACGCAGTATTTT.

In its sample, this clonotype was seen many times. The CDR3 sequence is CASSEAGYNSPLHF. In nucleotides, the CDR3 is TGTGCCAGCAGTGAAGCTGGGTATAATTCACCCCTCCACTTT. The chain recombines TRBV2 with TRBJ1-6; unclear D gene. The CDR3 extends over 14 amino acids. V was trimmed by 0 bases and J by 4 bases, leaving 4 bases between them. CDR1 SNHLY and CDR2 FYNNEI come from the germline V gene.

This clonotype was recorded a few times. The CDR3, as DNA: TGCAGTGCTAGCCCCGAAGCGGGGGGCGCAGATACGCAGTATTTT. Translation gives CSASPEAGGADTQYF. The rearrangement joins TRBV20-1 to TRBJ2-3; 9 bases match TRBD2. The trim removed 3 bases at V and 4 bases at J, leaving 8 bases unmatched. In germline, CDR1 is DFQATT, CDR2 SNEGSKA (reference sequence). CDR3 size: 15 residues.

Many counts were recorded for this clonotype. This chain joins TRBV20-1 and TRBJ2-7; D is perhaps TRBD1 (5 bases). The CDR3 sequence is 14 residues long. V lost 3 bases and J lost 2, with 14 bases in between. Germline V CDR1 and CDR2: DFQATT, SNEGSKA (reference sequence). In nucleotides, the CDR3 is TGCAGTGCTAGTAAGGACACAGGTACCTACGAGCAGTACTTC. It is translated as CSASKDTGTYEQYF.

At least ten counts were recorded for this clonotype. This chain links TRBV10-3 with TRBJ2-7; 8 nucleotides agree with TRBD1. CDR3 length equals 16 residues. V lost 4 bases to trimming and J lost 0 bases; unmatched junction nucleotides: 8. Germline V lookup: CDR1 ENHRY, CDR2 SYGVKD. The CDR3 sequence is CAISGGQDLLSYEQYF. The CDR3 nucleotides are TGTGCCATCAGTGGGGGACAGGACCTCCTCTCCTACGAGCAGTACTTC.

This clonotype has only one observation. The V call is TRBV11-2, the J call TRBJ2-5; the match to TRBD2 covers 7 bases. The CDR3 spans 16 residues. J was trimmed by 7 bases and V by 1 base; bases with no gene match: 12. CDR1 and CDR2 (germline): SGHAT, FQNNGV. The DNA for the CDR3 is TGTGCCAGCAGCTTAGTAGTACAGCGGGGATTGGGGACCCAGTACTTC. It yields the protein CASSLVVQRGLGTQYF.

The chain joins TRBV7-9 to TRBJ1-5; D is perhaps TRBD1 (5 bases). This CDR3 is 14 amino acids long. V shed 1 base and J shed 6 bases, with 10 bases lying between them. Germline V gives CDR1 SEHNR, CDR2 FQNEAQ (reference sequence). The CDR3 DNA sequence: TGTGCCAGCAGCTTAGGGGGCTTCGGTCAGCCCCAGCATTTT. Protein: CASSLGGFGQPQHF.

This clonotype was seen many times. The chain carries TRBV5-5 and TRBJ1-2, with D perhaps TRBD1 (6 bases). Germline V gives CDR1 SGHKS, CDR2 YYEKEE (reference sequence). This CDR3 is built from 14 residues. The V end lost 3 bases, the J end lost 4 bases, and 13 bases lay between the germline ends. CDR3 amino acids: CASSWEWTAYGYTF. The CDR3 nucleotides read TGTGCCAGCAGCTGGGAATGGACAGCCTATGGCTACACCTTC.

A note on this clonotype: A much bigger clone sits one base away, suggesting this may be a read error. The chain links TRBV12-3 or TRBV12-4 to TRBJ1-2, with a possible D match to TRBD1 (5 bases). CDR3 length: 12 residues. CDR3 coding DNA: TGTGCCGGCAGTTTGACAGTCTATGGCTACACCTTC. This encodes CAGSLTVYGYTF.

This clonotype occurred many times. The chain combines TRBV20-1 with TRBJ2-1, with D perhaps matching TRBD2 (6 bases). The CDR3 extends over 14 amino acids. V was trimmed by 6 bases and J by 5 bases, leaving 17 bases between them. Germline-derived CDR1 and CDR2 are DFQATT and SNEGSKA (reference sequence). CDR3 coding DNA: TGCAGTGCCCTAACCGGGGGTCCTAACAATGAGCAGTTCTTC. Translation gives CSALTGGPNNEQFF.

The sample holds many counts of this clonotype. V gene TRBV6-2 or TRBV6-3 combines with J gene TRBJ2-1; 7 bases map to TRBD1. V was pared by 2 bases and J by 6 bases, with 10 bases of the junction left unmatched. This CDR3 has 16 residues. Looked up from germline, CDR1 is MNHEY and CDR2 is SVGEGT. The CDR3 sequence is CASSYPDRALTNEQFF. The DNA of the CDR3 is TGTGCCAGCAGTTACCCTGACAGGGCGTTGACCAATGAGCAGTTCTTC.

This clonotype has a count of ten or more. The chain recombines TRBV6-1 with TRBJ2-3; 9 nucleotides line up with TRBD2. V trimming: 5 bases; J trimming: 2 bases; junction bases outside the gene matches: 17. CDR3 length equals 19 residues. Per germline, CDR1 MNHNS and CDR2 SASEGT. CDR3 region: CASSFPAGGLPGYTDTQYF. The CDR3 DNA reads as TGTGCCAGCAGTTTCCCTGCGGGGGGGCTCCCGGGGTACACAGATACGCAGTATTTT.

This clonotype was detected only a few times. This chain uses TRBV28 with TRBJ1-1; 10 nucleotides agree with TRBD1. The CDR3 is 15 residues long. J was trimmed by 3 bases and V by 5 bases; bases with no gene match: 6. Germline V gene data show CDR1 as MDHEN and CDR2 as SYDVKM. Written as DNA, the CDR3 is TGTGCCAGCAGTCCACCGGACAGGGGGTACACTGAAGCTTTCTTT. The encoded protein is CASSPPDRGYTEAFF.

In this sample, this clonotype turned up a few times. The rearrangement uses TRBV19 and TRBJ2-3, with 10 bases that match TRBD1. The germline CDR1 and CDR2 sequences are LNHDA and SQIVND (reference sequence). The CDR3 consists of 17 residues. J gave up 3 bases and V 7 bases, and 13 bases lay outside the gene matches. The CDR3 DNA is TGTGCCAGTACCCCCCCAGACAGGGGGCGTAGGACAGATACGCAGTATTTT. As protein: CASTPPDRGRRTDTQYF.

V gene TRBV28 combines with J gene TRBJ2-3; TRBD2 agrees at 8 bases. Germline V lookup: CDR1 MDHEN, CDR2 SYDVKM. The CDR3 is 15 amino acids. Germline trimming cut 7 bases from V and 5 bases from J; bases unmatched to any gene: 11. The chain's CDR3 is CASTLRGRGGDTQYF. The CDR3 bases are TGTGCCAGCACCTTGAGGGGCCGGGGGGGAGATACGCAGTATTTT.

This clonotype was seen many times. The chain links TRBV27 to TRBJ2-1, with D maybe TRBD2 (6 bases). Between the trimmed V and J ends, which lost 8 bases and 5 bases, there was a span of 16 bases. This CDR3 region has 14 residues. CDR1 and CDR2 from the germline V gene are MNHEY and SMNVEV (reference sequence). The DNA for the CDR3 is TGTGCCAGCCCCCTAGGGGAGGTCGACAATGAGCAGTTCTTC. The encoded protein is CASPLGEVDNEQFF.

This clonotype was picked up many times. This chain uses TRBV10-3 with TRBJ2-1; 11 bases align to TRBD2. The CDR3 runs 13 residues. Losses at the gene ends were 10 bases for V and 4 bases for J; bases not matched to a gene: 3. The V gene's germline CDR1 is ENHRY and CDR2 SYGVKD. The DNA for the CDR3 is TGTGCCAGCGGGACTAGCGGATACAATGAGCAGTTCTTC. Translated, it gives CASGTSGYNEQFF.

This clonotype has a count of ten or more. The chain employs TRBV20-1 and TRBJ2-7; unclear D gene. V gave up 0 bases and J gave up 4 bases, with 7 bases separating them. This CDR3 contains 12 residues. CDR1 and CDR2 (germline): DFQATT, SNEGSKA (reference sequence). CDR3 residues: CSARDHRYEQYF. For the CDR3, the DNA is TGCAGTGCTAGAGATCACAGATACGAGCAGTACTTC.

The rearrangement joins TRBV19 to TRBJ1-2, with D possibly matching TRBD1 (5 bases). CDR1 and CDR2 from the germline V gene are LNHDA and SQIVND (reference sequence). V was pared by 7 bases and J by 2 bases, with 14 bases between. The CDR3 covers 14 residues. The CDR3 DNA sequence: TGTGCCAGTATTAGGCAGGGTTCCAACTATGGCTACACCTTC. This sequence encodes CASIRQGSNYGYTF.

Many counts were recorded for this clonotype. V gene TRBV20-1 combines with J gene TRBJ2-3, with D possibly being TRBD2 (5 bases). The CDR3 totals 12 residues. Germline CDR1 reads DFQATT; CDR2 reads SNEGSKA (reference sequence). Trimming removed 8 bases at V and 4 bases at J, with 13 bases between. The CDR3 coding sequence is TGCAGTTCAGAGGGTCGGTCAGATACGCAGTATTTT. Its protein product is CSSEGRSDTQYF.

This clonotype has only a few counts. The V gene is TRBV30, the J gene TRBJ2-4; D is unresolved. The CDR3 runs 13 residues. V lost 5 bases and J lost 0, with 8 bases in between. CDR1 and CDR2 (germline): GTSNPN, SVGIG (reference sequence). Written as DNA, the CDR3 is TGTGCCTGGGGGATGCTAGCCAAAAACATTCAGTACTTC. Amino acid sequence: CAWGMLAKNIQYF. Using reference TRBV30 and TRBJ2-4 for the parts outside the CDR3, the full variable domain is SQTIHQWPATLVQPVGSPLSLECTVEGTSNPNLYWYRQAAGRGLQLLFYSVGIGQISSEVPQNLSASRPQDRQFILSSKKLLLSDSGFYLCAWGMLAKNIQYFGAGTRLSVL.

This clonotype was recorded many times. This chain links TRBV28 with TRBJ2-5, with TRBD2 matching 11 bases. The trim removed 7 bases at V and 2 bases at J, leaving 6 bases unmatched. The CDR3 spans 15 residues. The V gene's germline CDR1 is MDHEN and CDR2 SYDVKM. The CDR3 here is CASNRGTSGQETQYF. The CDR3, as DNA: TGTGCCAGCAATCGCGGGACTAGCGGACAAGAGACCCAGTACTTC.

This clonotype was counted ten times or more. The gene calls are TRBV20-1 and TRBJ2-7; weak D call: TRBD1 (5 bases). Germline values: CDR1 DFQATT, CDR2 SNEGSKA (reference sequence). The CDR3 runs to 13 residues. Trimming took 2 bases from V and 2 from J, leaving 10 bases between them. CDR3 sequence reads: CSARKTDPYEQYF. CDR3 sequence (DNA): TGCAGTGCTAGAAAGACAGATCCCTACGAGCAGTACTTC.

In this sample, this clonotype turned up many times. One end of the junction varies from germline; a read error may be responsible. The chain uses TRBV20-1 and TRBJ2-7; tentative D call: TRBD1 (6 bases). The CDR3 length is 15 residues. Per germline, CDR1 DFQATT and CDR2 SNEGSKA (reference sequence). CDR3 region: CSATAGAFTTYEQYF. CDR3 DNA: TGCAGCGCTACGGCAGGGGCCTTCACCACCTACGAGCAGTACTTC.

This clonotype has ten or more counts. The chain carries TRBV7-9 and TRBJ1-2; 9 bases are a match to TRBD1. This CDR3 is 13 amino acids long. The germline V gene has CDR1 SEHNR and CDR2 FQNEAQ (reference sequence). The V segment lost 5 bases and the J segment 5 bases; nucleotides outside the gene matches: 3. The CDR3 spells CASSRTGAYGYTF. The CDR3 DNA is TGTGCCAGCAGCCGGACAGGGGCTTATGGCTACACCTTC.